This T cell receptor beta chain was obtained from a study of TIL therapy for anti-PD-1-resistant metastatic lung cancer. The immunoSEQ assay was v3. The assay was immunoSEQ multiplex PCR, and TCRdb's table has in-frame clones only and misses some. The sample lists about 52,000 clones; around 80% were seen once. This sample's time point: pre-treatment sample, taken before nivolumab and TIL therapy. V was cut by 1 base and J by 2 bases, with 11 bases left in between. The germline V gene encodes CDR1 SGHVS and CDR2 FQNEAQ. CDR3 length equals 16 residues. The TCR sequence derives from a woman between 25 and 85 years old with non-small cell lung cancer. The specimen comprised blood, sampled at baseline. The chain carries TRBV7-8 and TRBJ2-2, with D perhaps matching TRBD2 (5 bases). The CDR3 region has the DNA TGTGCCAGCAGCTTAGGGTACAGCGGTAACACCGGGGAGCTGTTTTTT. Encoded protein: CASSLGYSGNTGELFF.